This TCR beta chain was sequenced for a study of OX40 agonist ivuxolimab in advanced cancers. Background on the study: Patients received the agonistic anti-OX40 (CD134) antibody ivuxolimab. Three partial responders included one hepatocellular carcinoma patient and two cutaneous melanoma patients. Study conclusions and caveats: Relative to CD4+, CD8+ T cells held more expanded clones on average. The study found among the lowest clonal expansion in partial responders at 0.1-3.0 mg/kg.

Concerning this clone: Its antigen remains unknown.

Using immunoSEQ multiplex PCR, the repertoire was profiled, and TCRdb retains in-frame clones only, with some absent. The sample has roughly 65,000 clones, roughly 87% seen once. The sequence was collected from an adult with an advanced solid tumor such as melanoma, head and neck, liver or kidney cancer. The sequenced sample was CD4+ or CD8+ T cells sorted from blood, obtained in a trial of the OX40 agonist ivuxolimab.

Here the CDR3 DNA reads TGTGCCAGTAGTATCGCGGGGGGCAGTATCGGGGAGCTGTTTTTT. Protein: CASSIAGGSIGELFF. This chain uses TRBV19 with TRBJ2-2; 8 positions match TRBD2. This CDR3 has 15 residues. Trimming took 3 bases from V and 7 from J; bases not matched to a gene: 7. Germline values: CDR1 LNHDA, CDR2 SQIVND (reference sequence).